These T cell receptor beta chains were read from a single sample in a study of blood T cell repertoires in COVID-19. TCRdb's table, derived via immunoSEQ multiplex PCR, lists solely in-frame clones and lacks some. The repertoire includes 95,000 to 150,000 clones, roughly four fifths of them detected once, and 3.5% to 4% sits in the top ten. The sample was peripheral blood. The receptors were sampled from a woman in her fifties or sixties with acute or convalescent COVID-19. Each CDR3 is given without its conserved first and last residue. The listing skips clone size in some rows; elsewhere it reads once, few, many or a size class.

v_call,clone_size,cdr3_aa
TRBV30,-,AWSGGQGNSPLH
TRBV30,-,AWTPGVGNTIY
TRBV9,-,ASSVQGTNEKLF
TRBV7-8,-,ASSAPGQSSGNTIY
TRBV29-1,-,SVVGRNYGYT
TRBV6-5,-,ASTRGRAGNQPQH
TRBV5-1,-,ASSLVVLADTQY
TRBV19,-,ASSEQGNTEAF
TRBV5-1,once,ASSRSTGFNTEAF
TRBV5-8,-,ASSLGGLIVGELF
TRBV13,-,ASSSPGGGSFTDTQY
TRBV10-2,-,ASSERGRDYT
TRBV15,once,ATSRDYGNTGELF
TRBV19,-,ASTSGHGDEQY
TRBV5-8,few,ASRPPDQETQY
TRBV9,few,ASSVQPTGNTEAF
TRBV28,once,AGGTVYGYT
TRBV11-2,-,ASSLGGLAGKETQY
TRBV10-2,few,ASSPNPDRGHSQPQH
TRBV6-1,-,ASSEKGGLAGTDTQY
TRBV6-4,once,ASSDGRTGGLNEQF
TRBV3-1/TRBV3-2,many,ASSHLTSPNYGYT
TRBV7-8,-,ASSLLTTYNEQF